This T cell receptor (beta chain) was identified during a study of T-cell reconstitution after alpha-beta-depleted transplantation in children. Unique molecular identifiers were incorporated when the TCRbeta library was constructed. MiXCR was run by TCRdb on the PCR reads, yielding one entry per CDR3 protein. This table has around 600,000 distinct CDR3 sequences, 16% appearing once. Per the germline V gene, CDR1 is MNHEY and CDR2 is SVGAGI. This CDR3 spans 15 amino acids. J lost 9 bases, V lost 2 bases, and 12 bases had no gene match. This clonotype was seen a handful of times. The chain combines TRBV6-5 with TRBJ1-1; 7 nucleotides align to TRBD1. The sequenced sample was PBMCs from the stem cell graft donor, obtained from the stem cell graft. This receptor was identified in a human donor who donated a stem cell graft to a child with acute myeloid leukemia. Written as DNA, the CDR3 is TGTGCCAGCAGTTACACGCCTAGCGACAGGGTTAAAGCTTTCTTT. Amino acids: CASSYTPSDRVKAFF.